This T cell receptor beta chain was sequenced during a study of blood T cell repertoires in COVID-19 (dated by TCRdb to 2018 to 2020). Study-wide context: Samples from collaborators originated in the United States, Italy and Spain and spanned both the acute and convalescent phases of COVID-19. A freely available public database, intended as a resource for researchers studying the immune response to SARS-CoV-2, is where the repertoires were released. The prospective study material was composed of cDNA or gDNA derived from T cells, B-cell-depleted T cells, or PBMCs. The dataset comprised deeply sampled blood TCRbeta repertoires from subjects exposed to, actively infected with, or recovered from COVID-19. Nearly every sample came with metadata listing a de-identified subject ID, COVID-19 status, age in years and sex. Samples were obtained from the ongoing ImmuneRACE study (first 160 participants) and from some 1,200 subjects provided by 6 global collaborators. Where available, HLA class I and class II types were taken from metadata supplied by the sample provider and were not determined by assay-based typing. What the work shows at the level of the full study, not this receptor alone: How much clinical and demographic metadata was included differed by source and by participant, and the metadata was provided uncurated.

The germline V gene (reference sequence) supplies CDR1 GTSNPN and CDR2 SVGIG. Trimmed from V: 5 bases; trimmed from J: 3 bases; junction bases lacking a gene match: 5. CDR3 length: 13 amino acids, cysteine to phenylalanine. Of the read, only the CDR3 DNA is kept; its 39 bases are in frame from base 1. The collaborating institutions used their own protocols to collect whole blood in K2EDTA tubes. For TCRbeta analysis, collaborator samples were shipped as frozen whole blood, as isolated PBMCs, or as DNA extracted from either sample type. TCRbeta CDR3 regions were amplified from genomic DNA using the immunoSEQ Assay, a bias-controlled multiplex PCR. Per the authors' processing: Nucleated cell counts per sample were estimated from amplification of reference gene primers within the assay. Sequence reads were collapsed and filtered to measure the absolute abundance of every unique TCRbeta CDR3 rearrangement. For each sample, productive Simpson clonality was calculated by taking the square root of Simpson's diversity index across productive rearrangements. TCRdb carries this immuneACCESS record with in-frame sequences only. Its versions omit some clonotypes, under half of them owing to an unresolved V gene in the studies checked, with the rest unexplained. That table gives V, J and clone size, and the DNA gave D and trimming. The sample profile shows some 330,000 clones; around 89% of them were found once. The ten top clones hold 4% of the sample.

In the case of this clone: The antigen it binds to is not known. Per-base qualities were not stored, and no clone one base away is much larger.

The rearranged chain carries TRBV30 and TRBJ2-3, and TRBD2 aligns with 7 junction nucleotides. This receptor was taken from a woman in her 50s with active or convalescent COVID-19. The material sequenced was peripheral blood. The sequence in DNA is TGTGCCTGGGTAGCGGGCAGTACAGATACGCAGTATTTT. Its amino acids are CAWVAGSTDTQYF.